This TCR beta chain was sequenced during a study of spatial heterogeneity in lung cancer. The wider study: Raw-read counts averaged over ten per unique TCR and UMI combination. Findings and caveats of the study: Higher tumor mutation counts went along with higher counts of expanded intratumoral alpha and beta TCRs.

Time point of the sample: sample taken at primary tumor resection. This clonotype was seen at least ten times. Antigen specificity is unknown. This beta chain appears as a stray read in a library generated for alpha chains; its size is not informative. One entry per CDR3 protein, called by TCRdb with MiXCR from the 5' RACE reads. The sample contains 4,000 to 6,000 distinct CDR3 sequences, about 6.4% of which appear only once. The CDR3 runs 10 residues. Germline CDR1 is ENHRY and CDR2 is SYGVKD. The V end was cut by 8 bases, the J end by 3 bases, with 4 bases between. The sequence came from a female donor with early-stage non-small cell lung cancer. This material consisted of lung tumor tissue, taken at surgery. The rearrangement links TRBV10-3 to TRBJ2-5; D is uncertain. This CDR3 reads CAIGEETQYF. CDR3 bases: TGTGCCATCGGAGAAGAGACCCAGTACTTC.